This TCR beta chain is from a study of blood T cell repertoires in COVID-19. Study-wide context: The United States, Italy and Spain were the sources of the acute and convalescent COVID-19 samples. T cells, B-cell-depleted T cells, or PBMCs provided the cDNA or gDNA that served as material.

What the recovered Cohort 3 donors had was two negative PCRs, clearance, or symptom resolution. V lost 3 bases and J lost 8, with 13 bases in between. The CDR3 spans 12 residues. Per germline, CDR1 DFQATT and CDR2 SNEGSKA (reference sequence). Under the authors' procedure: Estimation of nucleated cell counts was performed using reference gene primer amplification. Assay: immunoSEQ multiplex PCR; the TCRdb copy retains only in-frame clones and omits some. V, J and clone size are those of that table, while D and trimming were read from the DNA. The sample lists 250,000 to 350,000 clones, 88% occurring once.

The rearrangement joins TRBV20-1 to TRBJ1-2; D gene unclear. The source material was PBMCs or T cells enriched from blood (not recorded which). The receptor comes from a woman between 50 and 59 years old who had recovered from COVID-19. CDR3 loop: CSASRGSRGYTF. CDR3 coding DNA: TGCAGTGCTAGTCGGGGAAGTCGCGGCTACACCTTC.